A single sample gave rise to the 10 T cell receptor beta chains below, sequenced in a study of T cells in women clearing cervical HPV infection. The assay was immunoSEQ multiplex PCR, and TCRdb's table has in-frame clones only and misses some. This table lists 31,000 or so clones. Sequencing used blood buffy coat. The receptors were sampled from a woman between 18 and 70 years old with a cervical HPV16 infection that either progressed to CIN3+ or cleared (not recorded which).

A word on this clone: The read finishes 3 residues shy of the CDR3 end, and the germline J gene is used to complete it. The chain links TRBV2 to TRBJ2-1; D is perhaps TRBD1 (6 bases). Trimming stripped 7 bases from V and 5 bases from J, with 15 bases between. The CDR3 is made up of 14 amino acids. Germline CDR1 SNHLY, CDR2 FYNNEI. CDR3 region: CASKGRTANNEQFF. The CDR3 bases that were read are TGTGCCAGCAAGGGAAGGACAGCGAACAATGAG.

Of note for this clone: From the germline J gene comes the end of the CDR3, since the read stops 3 residues before it. V gene TRBV2 combines with J gene TRBJ1-5; the match to TRBD1 covers 8 bases. The germline CDR1 and CDR2 sequences are SNHLY and FYNNEI. CDR3 length equals 15 residues. J lost 1 base, V lost 7 bases, and 6 bases had no gene match. Partial CDR3 DNA: TGTGCCAGCAAGATGGACAGGGCCAGCAATCAGCCC. Protein product: CASKMDRASNQP. The complete CDR3 protein is CASKMDRASNQPQHF. The variable domain in full, with the rest retrieved from reference TRBV2 and TRBJ1-5, is EPEVTQTPSHQVTQMGQEVILRCVPISNHLYFYWYRQILGQKVEFLVSFYNNEISEKSEIFDDQFSVERPDGSNFTLKIRSTKLEDSAMYFCASKMDRASNQPQHFGDGTRLSIL.

Details on this clone: The CDR3 end lies 3 residues beyond the end of the read and is filled in from the germline J gene. The chain links TRBV2 to TRBJ2-1, with D perhaps matching TRBD2 (5 bases). V shed 4 bases and J shed 0 bases, with 13 bases lying between them. Germline V gene lookup returns CDR1 SNHLY and CDR2 FYNNEI. The CDR3 is 16 residues long. The CDR3 is CASSGAGGSSYNEQFF. The DNA read from the CDR3 is TGTGCCAGCAGTGGTGCGGGCGGAAGCTCCTACAATGAG.

Note on this clone: The read ends 3 residues early relative to the CDR3; the germline J gene fills the gap. V gene TRBV19 combines with J gene TRBJ2-3; weak D call: TRBD1 (5 bases). The CDR3 has 17 amino acids. The ends were cut back, 1 base at V and 5 bases at J, with 19 bases in the middle. Germline CDR1 LNHDA, CDR2 SQIVND (reference sequence). The DNA read from the CDR3 is TGTGCCAGTAGTATAGCCCCGGACACCTCGAACCAAGATACG. This encodes CASSIAPDTSNQDT. The whole CDR3 reads CASSIAPDTSNQDTQYF.

Turning to this clone: Sequencing ends 3 residues short of the CDR3 end; the germline J gene provides the rest. This chain joins TRBV14 and TRBJ2-7, with D possibly being TRBD1 (6 bases). Trimming took off 1 base at V and 4 bases at J, with 11 bases between the two ends. The CDR3 runs to 14 residues. The germline V gene has CDR1 SGHDN and CDR2 FVKESK. The CDR3 spells CASSQVGTRYEQYF. CDR3 DNA, as far as it was read: TGTGCCAGCAGCCAAGTAGGGACACGATACGAG.

Notes on this clone: The sequence runs out 3 residues before the end of the CDR3; the remainder is reconstructed from the germline J gene. The rearrangement joins TRBV18 to TRBJ1-1; D is perhaps TRBD1 (6 bases). This CDR3 is built from 12 residues. Germline assignment: CDR1 KGHSH and CDR2 LQKENI. The CDR3 sequence: CASSYRDPEAFF. Incomplete CDR3 DNA: TGTGCCAGCTCATACAGGGACCCCGAA.

With respect to this clone: Coverage ceases 3 residues before the CDR3 finishes, and the germline J gene fills in the end. This rearrangement joins TRBV7-2 to TRBJ1-1; 10 nucleotides line up with TRBD1. CDR3 size: 15 residues. V was pared by 5 bases and J by 6 bases, with 9 bases of the junction left unmatched. The V gene's germline CDR1 is SGHTA and CDR2 FQGNSA. Here the CDR3 reads CASSLTTGGNAEAFF. The CDR3 bases that were read are TGTGCCAGCAGCCTAACGACAGGGGGCAATGCTGAA. The full variable domain, completed using reference TRBV7-2 and TRBJ1-1, is GAGVSQSPSNKVTEKGKDVELRCDPISGHTALYWYRQSLGQGLEFLIYFQGNSAPDKSGLPSDRFSAERTGGSVSTLTIQRTQQEDSAVYLCASSLTTGGNAEAFFGQGTRLTVV.

Remarks on this clone: The read falls 3 residues short of the CDR3 end, and the missing part is taken from the germline J gene. This chain links TRBV10-3 with TRBJ1-5; D possibly corresponds to TRBD1 (5 bases). V was shortened by 3 bases and J by 7 bases, with 22 bases between the two germline ends. This CDR3 comprises 17 residues. Germline CDR1 is ENHRY and CDR2 is SYGVKD. The covered CDR3 bases are TGTGCCATCAGTGATCAGGGCTCCGGAACAAGGGGACAGCCC. It yields the protein CAISDQGSGTRGQP. The full CDR3 protein is CAISDQGSGTRGQPQHF.

For this clone: The observed sequence ends 3 residues before the CDR3 terminus, with the missing tail filled in from the germline J gene. The rearrangement joins TRBV6-7 to TRBJ1-5; D not resolved. TRBV6-7 is an ORF; its function is uncertain. V lost 6 bases to trimming and J lost 9 bases, with 9 bases between them. The CDR3 extends over 11 amino acids. CDR3 sequence: CASSSFWPQHF. The covered CDR3 bases are TGTGCCAGCAGCTCTTTTTGGCCC.

As to this clone: Coverage ceases 3 residues before the CDR3 finishes, and the germline J gene fills in the end. The chain employs TRBV5-5 and TRBJ1-3, with a weak D call TRBD1 (5 bases). The CDR3 runs to 13 residues. The ends were cut back, 3 bases at V and 9 bases at J, with 13 bases in the middle. CDR1 is SGHKS, CDR2 YYEKEE, per germline (reference sequence). The sequenced CDR3 bases are TGTGCCAGCAGCTATCCATCGACAGCCACC. This encodes CASSYPSTAT. The CDR3 reads in full as CASSYPSTATIYF.